A selection of T cell receptor beta chains follows, all from one sample in a study of blood T cell repertoires in COVID-19. TCRdb keeps only in-frame clones here, not all; method: immunoSEQ multiplex PCR. The sample records some 400,000 clones, more than 75% being singletons. The sample comprised peripheral blood. Receptor source: a woman between 55 and 75 years old with COVID-19, enrolled during active disease. CDR3s include the opening cysteine and the closing phenylalanine or tryptophan. A D gene is named only where the DNA matches it firmly. Expanded clones are given a class, and other clones once, few, many or no size at all.

d_call j_call v_call clone_size cdr3_nt cdr3_aa
- TRBJ1-2 TRBV10-3 few TGTGCCATCAGTGAGCCGAGGACTAAATATACCTTC CAISEPRTKYTF
TRBD1 TRBJ1-6 TRBV18 - TGTGCCAGCTCACCCGGGACAGGGTTCTCTTCACCCCTCCACTTT CASSPGTGFSSPLHF
TRBD1 TRBJ1-5 TRBV19 once TGTGCCAGTAGCACTCTGGGACAGGGAGGCAATCAGCCCCAGCATTTT CASSTLGQGGNQPQHF
- TRBJ1-2 TRBV4-1 - TGCGCCAGCAGCCAAGAGAGGTCGTATGGCTACACCTTC CASSQERSYGYTF
TRBD2 TRBJ2-2 TRBV9 once TGTGCCAGCAGCGCTCTAGCGGGGGGCGTCACCGGGGAGCTGTTTTTT CASSALAGGVTGELFF
- TRBJ2-5 TRBV4-2 - TGTGCCAGCAGCCCCGGACGTGGGGGCCCTCCGGAGACCCAGTACTTC CASSPGRGGPPETQYF
TRBD1 TRBJ1-6 TRBV7-9 - TGTGCCAGCAGCTTGAGCGCAGGGGGTGATTCACCCCTCCACTTT CASSLSAGGDSPLHF
TRBD1 TRBJ2-7 TRBV7-6 - TGTGCCAGCAGCTTAGGACAGGGGGCCGCCTACGAGCAGTACTTC CASSLGQGAAYEQYF
TRBD2 TRBJ2-3 TRBV11-2 once TGTGCCAGCAGCTTAAGCGGGGGGACTACCAATACGCAGTATTTT CASSLSGGTTNTQYF
- TRBJ1-1 TRBV6-5 - TGTGCCAGCAGTTACAAGGGGCTGGGAGCTTTCTTT CASSYKGLGAFF
- TRBJ2-2 TRBV27 few TGTGCCAGCTACCGCGCCGGGGAGCTGTTTTTT CASYRAGELFF
- TRBJ2-3 TRBV2 - TGTGCCTCTCAAGGACAGACGATAGGGACAGATACGCAGTATTTT CASQGQTIGTDTQYF
- TRBJ2-3 TRBV6-1 once TGTGCCAGCAGTGAGGTCGCGGCGGATACGCAGTATTTT CASSEVAADTQYF
TRBD2 TRBJ2-2 TRBV19 - TGTGCCAGTAGTATAGGGAGACTAGCGGGGGCCTTGAACACCGGGGAGCTGTTTTTT CASSIGRLAGALNTGELFF
TRBD2 TRBJ2-2 TRBV5-1 - TGCGCCAGCAGCCCCAGACTAGCGGGGGACACCGGGGAGCTGTTTTTT CASSPRLAGDTGELFF
- TRBJ2-5 TRBV28 - TGTGCCAGCAGACGGGACTCGGAGGGGACCCAGTACTTC CASRRDSEGTQYF
- TRBJ1-1 TRBV12-3/TRBV12-4 once TGTGCCAGCACCACTCTCCCCCAGGGTTCGGCTTTCTTT CASTTLPQGSAFF
TRBD1 TRBJ1-3 TRBV6-5 - TGTGCCAGCAGCAGACAGGGCAACTCTGGAAACACCATATATTTT CASSRQGNSGNTIYF
- TRBJ1-2 TRBV25-1 - TGTGCCAGCAGTGAATATAAGGGGGTTAGGACTGGCTACACCTTC CASSEYKGVRTGYTF
TRBD2 TRBJ2-7 TRBV25-1 - TGTGCCAGCAGTGCCCCGGGACTAGTGGGGGAGCAGTACTTC CASSAPGLVGEQYF
- TRBJ2-7 TRBV28 - TGTGCCAGCAGCCTCCCCGGGTACGAGCAGTACTTC CASSLPGYEQYF
- TRBJ1-1 TRBV18 - TGTGCCAGCTCTCGCGGGGGTTTGAACACTGAAGCTTTCTTT CASSRGGLNTEAFF
- TRBJ2-5 TRBV6-6 - TGTGCCAGCGCGACTAGGGACCAAGAGACCCAGTACTTC CASATRDQETQYF
TRBD1 TRBJ1-1 TRBV6-5 few TGTGCCAGCAGTCGGCCGACAGGGGGACCTGAAGCTTTCTTT CASSRPTGGPEAFF
- TRBJ1-2 TRBV11-2 - TGTGCCAGCAGCCACCGCCCCATCCGGGCCGGAGCGGGATTCGGCTACACCTTC CASSHRPIRAGAGFGYTF
TRBD1 TRBJ2-7 TRBV5-1 - TGCGCCAGCAGCTTGACAGGGGGTCCCTACGAGCAGTACTTC CASSLTGGPYEQYF
TRBD1 TRBJ1-2 TRBV27 once TGTGCCAGCAGTTGGGGACAGGGGTATGGCTACACCTTC CASSWGQGYGYTF
TRBD1 TRBJ2-2 TRBV6-5 - TGTGCCAGCAGTAGGGACAGACAGACCGGGGAGCTGTTTTTT CASSRDRQTGELFF
- TRBJ2-7 TRBV27 - TGTGCCAGCAGATTTAGGGGTCGGCACGAGCAGTACTTC CASRFRGRHEQYF
TRBD1 TRBJ1-2 TRBV10-3 - TGTGCCATCAGTGTTAGCCCCGGGACAGTCTATGGCTACACCTTC CAISVSPGTVYGYTF
- TRBJ1-5 TRBV28 - TGTGCCAGCAGGGCCGAATATAGCAATCAGCCCCAGCATTTT CASRAEYSNQPQHF
- TRBJ2-5 TRBV15 - TGTGCCACCAGCAGAGATCGGGGGTGGGAGACCCAGTACTTC CATSRDRGWETQYF
TRBD1 TRBJ2-6 TRBV18 - TGTGCCAGCTCACCGGGGACAGGCTCTGGGGCCAACGTCCTGACTTTC CASSPGTGSGANVLTF
TRBD1 TRBJ1-1 TRBV5-1 - TGCGCCAGCCGTAGTCCGGGACAGGGGGCAACTGAAGCTTTCTTT CASRSPGQGATEAFF
- TRBJ1-1 TRBV3-1/TRBV3-2 - TGTGCCAGCAGCTTCATAGGGGGTTTGGGCACTGAAGCTTTCTTT CASSFIGGLGTEAFF
TRBD2 TRBJ2-2 TRBV7-2 once TGTGCCAGCAGCTTAAGCGGGGGGGCTGTCACCGGGGAGCTGTTTTTT CASSLSGGAVTGELFF
- TRBJ2-3 TRBV6-2/TRBV6-3 - TGTGCCAGCAGTTACGCAGGATTTTTCACAGATACGCAGTATTTT CASSYAGFFTDTQYF
TRBD1 TRBJ1-4 TRBV6-1 - TGTGCCAGCAGTGGCAATCCGGGACAGGGGGCAACTAATGAAAAACTGTTTTTT CASSGNPGQGATNEKLFF
TRBD1 TRBJ2-7 TRBV9 once TGTGCCGGTAAAACGGGACAGGGGGGCGAGCAGTACTTC CAGKTGQGGEQYF
TRBD2 TRBJ2-1 TRBV19 - TGTGCCAGTAGTATAAGGACTAGCGGGGGATATGAGCAGTTCTTC CASSIRTSGGYEQFF
TRBD2 TRBJ2-1 TRBV5-8 - TGTGCCAGCAGCTTTGGACTAGCAAGTTACAATGAGCAGTTCTTC CASSFGLASYNEQFF
- TRBJ1-2 TRBV3-1/TRBV3-2 - TGTGCCAGCAGCCAATACCAGGCGACACCCCCCCGGAGGGGCTATGGCTACACCTTC CASSQYQATPPRRGYGYTF
- TRBJ2-2 TRBV12-3/TRBV12-4 - TGTGCCAGCACTAACACCGGGGAGCTGTTTTTT CASTNTGELFF
TRBD1 TRBJ2-1 TRBV24-1 - TGTGCCACCAGTGACCCTCGGACAGGGGGAGGGAATGAGCAGTTCTTC CATSDPRTGGGNEQFF
TRBD1 TRBJ1-2 TRBV18 - TGTGCCAGCTCATCCCTGGACAGGTCGAACTATGGCTACACCTTC CASSSLDRSNYGYTF
TRBD1 TRBJ2-1 TRBV24-1 - TGTGCCACCAGTGACTCCGGGACAGGGAACAATGAGCAGTTCTTC CATSDSGTGNNEQFF
TRBD2 TRBJ2-5 TRBV6-5 - TGTGCCAGCAGTTATAGCGGGGGGACCCAAGAGACCCAGTACTTC CASSYSGGTQETQYF
- TRBJ2-7 TRBV9 - TGTGCCAGCAGCGTAGCCCAAGGGTCAGGGGGGTCCTACGAGCAGTACTTC CASSVAQGSGGSYEQYF
- TRBJ2-5 TRBV7-9 - TGTGCCAGCAGCCAAGGTGACGGGGAACGGGAGACCCAGTACTTC CASSQGDGERETQYF
TRBD2 TRBJ2-7 TRBV11-3 - TGTGCCAGCAGCGCGACTAGCGGGGCCTCCTACGAGCAGTACTTC CASSATSGASYEQYF
TRBD1 TRBJ1-2 TRBV14 - TGTGCCAGCAGCCCTACGCGGACAGGGAATGGCTACACCTTC CASSPTRTGNGYTF
TRBD2 TRBJ2-6 TRBV5-4 - TGTGCCAGCAGCGACGGGCGGGGGGCCACTTCTGGGGCCAACGTCCTGACTTTC CASSDGRGATSGANVLTF
- TRBJ2-3 TRBV24-1 - TGTGCCACCAGTGACCCCAGGGATACGCAGTATTTT CATSDPRDTQYF
- TRBJ2-1 TRBV19 once TGTGCCAGTAGTATAATCCCCGAACAGTACGGGGTGAATGAGCAGTTCTTC CASSIIPEQYGVNEQFF